Below are 12 T cell receptor beta chains sequenced from a single sample in a study of beta chain features in type 1 diabetes (dated by TCRdb to between 2017 and 2018). The library came from the immunoSEQ multiplex PCR assay. All of the isolated RNA was reverse transcribed with the High Capacity cDNA Reverse Transcription Kit, so expressed TCRB transcripts were sequenced. This immuneACCESS table, as held by TCRdb, lists in-frame sequences with V and J called but not all clones. Of the missing ones, under half trace to an unresolved V gene in checked studies; the others have no known cause. The sample table contains around 160,000 clones; only one count was recorded for about 44% of them. Around 0.45% of the sample goes to the ten largest clones. The specimen was Tregs from blood. Interpreted using the paper, the cell subset or site label stands for: regulatory CD4+ T cells. These receptor sequences come from a man between 18 and 29 years old in good health.

The chain combines TRBV2 with TRBJ2-2; possible D gene TRBD2, 5 bases. V was pared by 6 bases and J by 0 bases, with 8 bases between. The CDR3 loop spans 14 amino acids. Germline assignment: CDR1 SNHLY and CDR2 FYNNEI. The CDR3 DNA sequence: TGTGCCAGCAGGGACTTCCCGAACACCGGGGAGCTGTTTTTT. This gives the protein CASRDFPNTGELFF.

The V call is TRBV14, the J call TRBJ2-7; 12 bases align to TRBD1. Germline lookup yields CDR1 SGHDN and CDR2 FVKESK. J was trimmed by 6 bases and V by 2 bases; bases with no gene match: 8. The CDR3 is 16 amino acids. The CDR3 protein is CASSQLTGTGGVEQYF. Written as DNA, the CDR3 is TGTGCCAGCAGCCAATTAACCGGGACAGGGGGCGTCGAGCAGTACTTC.

This rearrangement joins TRBV5-1 to TRBJ1-1; D may be TRBD1 (5 bases). CDR3 length: 15 amino acids. V shed 6 bases and J shed 1 base, with 16 bases lying between them. The germline V gene encodes CDR1 SGHRS and CDR2 YFSETQ. The CDR3 reads CASNWGGPTNTEAFF. The CDR3 coding sequence is TGCGCCAGCAACTGGGGGGGTCCCACGAACACTGAAGCTTTCTTT.

V usage is TRBV7-9 and J usage is TRBJ1-5; 7 bases fit TRBD1. With 1 base clipped from V and 4 bases from J, the junction kept 4 bases outside the gene matches. The V gene's germline CDR1 is SEHNR and CDR2 FQNEAQ (reference sequence). The CDR3 extends over 15 amino acids. CDR3 sequence: CASSLDPGGNQPQHF. CDR3 sequence (DNA): TGTGCCAGCAGCTTAGATCCAGGGGGAAATCAGCCCCAGCATTTT.

The DNA for the CDR3 is TGTGCCAGCAGCTTAGACCAGTACGAGCAGTACTTC. Its translation: CASSLDQYEQYF. The chain joins TRBV7-2 to TRBJ2-7; the D is unclear. The CDR3 is 12 residues long. Trimming took 1 base from V and 4 from J, leaving 5 bases between them. Germline CDR1 reads SGHTA; CDR2 reads FQGNSA.

This clone turned up a few times. The chain carries TRBV4-1 and TRBJ1-3; 9 bases match TRBD1. This CDR3 comprises 17 residues. J gave up 4 bases and V 4 bases, and 11 bases lay outside the gene matches. Germline V CDR1 and CDR2: MGHRA, YSYEKL. The CDR3 DNA reads TGCGCCAGCAGCCGGACAACGGACAGGGGAATAGGAAACACCATATATTTT. Its translation is CASSRTTDRGIGNTIYF.

As to this clone: This same CDR3 is encoded by further DNA sequences in the sample. The gene calls are TRBV28 and TRBJ2-6, with no clear D. The CDR3 is 15 amino acids. CDR1 and CDR2 (germline): MDHEN, SYDVKM. The germline V and J ends were trimmed by 3 bases and 1 base, with 7 bases remaining between them. For the CDR3, the DNA is TGTGCCAGCAGTTTCGGCGGATCTGGGGCCAACGTCCTGACTTTC. Translating it yields CASSFGGSGANVLTF.

This chain joins TRBV7-2 and TRBJ2-7; 11 nucleotides align to TRBD2. Losses at the gene ends were 5 bases for V and 5 bases for J; bases not matched to a gene: 5. The CDR3 has 14 amino acids. Germline CDR1 reads SGHTA; CDR2 reads FQGNSA. DNA of the CDR3: TGTGCCAGCAGCACTAGCGGGAGTTTCGACGAGCAGTACTTC. This translates into CASSTSGSFDEQYF.

This clone has more than one count but fewer than ten. This chain joins TRBV5-1 and TRBJ2-3, with 7 bases identical to TRBD2. Germline CDR1 is SGHRS and CDR2 is YFSETQ. The CDR3 is 16 amino acids. The trim removed 1 base at V and 5 bases at J, leaving 10 bases unmatched. The CDR3: CASSLPGGVAQDTQYF. CDR3 sequence (DNA): TGCGCCAGCAGCTTGCCTGGGGGGGTGGCACAAGATACGCAGTATTTT.

The genes are TRBV7-9 and TRBJ1-2, with a possible D match to TRBD1 (5 bases). Germline V CDR1 and CDR2: SEHNR, FQNEAQ (reference sequence). This CDR3 comprises 17 residues. V dropped 0 bases and J dropped 7 bases, with 21 bases sitting between them. CDR3 DNA sequence: TGTGCCAGCAGCTTAGCTTTTCAGGGACTCGGCGTGGGTGGCTACACCTTC. Its translation is CASSLAFQGLGVGGYTF.

The gene calls are TRBV5-1 and TRBJ2-7; the match to TRBD1 covers 8 bases. With 4 bases clipped from V and 0 bases from J, the junction kept 9 bases outside the gene matches. The CDR3 is 16 residues long. CDR1 and CDR2 from the germline V gene are SGHRS and YFSETQ. The CDR3 region is CASSNRDRSVSYEQYF. CDR3 nucleotides: TGCGCCAGCAGCAACCGGGACAGGTCCGTCTCCTACGAGCAGTACTTC.

This clone has more than one count but fewer than ten. This chain joins TRBV7-9 and TRBJ2-3; the match to TRBD1 covers 8 bases. V lost 3 bases and J lost 9; bases outside the gene matches: 2. The CDR3 length is 12 residues. Germline-derived CDR1 and CDR2 are SEHNR and FQNEAQ (reference sequence). The CDR3 loop is CASSFGQGTQYF. The CDR3, as DNA: TGTGCCAGCAGCTTCGGACAGGGAACGCAGTATTTT. Supplemented by reference TRBV7-9 and TRBJ2-3, the full variable domain reads DTGVSQNPRHKITKRGQNVTFRCDPISEHNRLYWYRQTLGQGPEFLTYFQNEAQLEKSRLLSDRFSAERPKGSFSTLEIQRTEQGDSAMYLCASSFGQGTQYFGPGTRLTVL.